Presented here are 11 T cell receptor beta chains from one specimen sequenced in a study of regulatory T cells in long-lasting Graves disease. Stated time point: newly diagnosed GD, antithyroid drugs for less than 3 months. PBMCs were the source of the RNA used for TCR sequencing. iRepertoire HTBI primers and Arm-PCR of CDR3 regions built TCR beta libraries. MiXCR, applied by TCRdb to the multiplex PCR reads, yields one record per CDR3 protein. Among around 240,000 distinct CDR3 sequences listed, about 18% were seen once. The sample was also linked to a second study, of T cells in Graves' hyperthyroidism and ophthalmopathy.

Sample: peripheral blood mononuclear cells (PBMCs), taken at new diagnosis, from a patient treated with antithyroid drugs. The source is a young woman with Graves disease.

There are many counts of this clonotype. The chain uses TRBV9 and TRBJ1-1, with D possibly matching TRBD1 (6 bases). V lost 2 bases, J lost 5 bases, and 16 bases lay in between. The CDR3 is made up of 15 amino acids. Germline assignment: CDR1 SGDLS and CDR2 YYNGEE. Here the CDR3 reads CASSVSGATRTEAFF. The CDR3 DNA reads TGTGCCAGCAGCGTCTCAGGGGCGACACGGACTGAAGCTTTCTTT.

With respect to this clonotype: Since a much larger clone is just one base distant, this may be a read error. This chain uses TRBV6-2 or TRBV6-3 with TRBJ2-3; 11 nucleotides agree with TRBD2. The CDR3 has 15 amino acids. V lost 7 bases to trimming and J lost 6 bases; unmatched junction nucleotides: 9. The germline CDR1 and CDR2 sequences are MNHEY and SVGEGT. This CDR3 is CASTLAGGCKDTQYF. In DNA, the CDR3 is TGTGCCAGCACCTTAGCGGGGGGGTGTAAGGATACGCAGTATTTT.

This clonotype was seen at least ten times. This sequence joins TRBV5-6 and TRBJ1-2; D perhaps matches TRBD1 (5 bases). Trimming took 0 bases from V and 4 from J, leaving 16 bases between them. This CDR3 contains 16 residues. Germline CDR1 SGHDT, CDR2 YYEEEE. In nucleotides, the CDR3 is TGTGCCAGCAGCTTGGCATTCCAGGGACCCGTCTATGGCTACACCTTC. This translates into CASSLAFQGPVYGYTF.

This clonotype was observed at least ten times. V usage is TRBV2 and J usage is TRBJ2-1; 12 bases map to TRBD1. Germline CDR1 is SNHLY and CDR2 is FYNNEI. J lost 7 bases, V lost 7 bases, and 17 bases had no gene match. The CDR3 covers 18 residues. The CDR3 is CASTRGQGAKGFGNEQFF. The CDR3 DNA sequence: TGTGCCAGCACCCGGGGACAGGGGGCTAAGGGGTTTGGTAATGAGCAGTTCTTC.

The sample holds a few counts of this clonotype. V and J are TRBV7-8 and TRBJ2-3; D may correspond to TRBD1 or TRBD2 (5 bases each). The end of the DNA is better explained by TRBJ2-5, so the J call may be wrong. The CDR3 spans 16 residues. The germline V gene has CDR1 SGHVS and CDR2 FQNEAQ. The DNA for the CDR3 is TGTGCCAGCAGCTTAGGGACGGGACCTTTCACAGAGACCCAGTACTTC. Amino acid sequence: CASSLGTGPFTETQYF.

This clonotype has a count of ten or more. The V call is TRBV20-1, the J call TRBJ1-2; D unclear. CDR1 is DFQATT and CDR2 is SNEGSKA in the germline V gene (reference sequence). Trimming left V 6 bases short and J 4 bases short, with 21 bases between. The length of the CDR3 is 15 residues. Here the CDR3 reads CSAPDPGRQPYGYTF. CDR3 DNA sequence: TGCAGTGCGCCAGACCCAGGACGACAACCCTATGGCTACACCTTC.

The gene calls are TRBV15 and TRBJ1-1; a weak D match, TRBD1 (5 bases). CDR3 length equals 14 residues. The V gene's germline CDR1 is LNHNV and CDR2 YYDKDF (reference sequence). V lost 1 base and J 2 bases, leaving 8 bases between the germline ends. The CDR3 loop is CATSRAGSNTEAFF. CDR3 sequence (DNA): TGTGCCACCAGCAGAGCAGGGAGTAACACTGAAGCTTTCTTT.

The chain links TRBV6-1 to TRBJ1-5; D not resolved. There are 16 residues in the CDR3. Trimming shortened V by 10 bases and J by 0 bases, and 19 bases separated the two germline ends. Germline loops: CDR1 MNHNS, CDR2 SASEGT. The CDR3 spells CATRLSSQYSNQPQHF. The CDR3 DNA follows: TGTGCCACCAGGCTGTCTTCACAGTATAGCAATCAGCCCCAGCATTTT.

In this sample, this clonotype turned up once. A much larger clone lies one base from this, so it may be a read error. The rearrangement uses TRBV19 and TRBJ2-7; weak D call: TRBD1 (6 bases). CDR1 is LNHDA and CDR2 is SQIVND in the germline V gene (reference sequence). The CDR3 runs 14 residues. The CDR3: CANSHRRGSYEQYF. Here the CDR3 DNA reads TGTGCCAATAGTCATCGAAGGGGGTCCTACGAGCAGTACTTC.

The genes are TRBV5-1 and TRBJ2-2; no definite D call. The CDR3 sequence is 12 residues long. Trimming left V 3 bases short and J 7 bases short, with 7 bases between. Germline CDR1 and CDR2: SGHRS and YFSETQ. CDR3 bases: TGCGCCAGCAGCTATAGTAACGGGGAGCTGTTTTTT. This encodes CASSYSNGELFF.

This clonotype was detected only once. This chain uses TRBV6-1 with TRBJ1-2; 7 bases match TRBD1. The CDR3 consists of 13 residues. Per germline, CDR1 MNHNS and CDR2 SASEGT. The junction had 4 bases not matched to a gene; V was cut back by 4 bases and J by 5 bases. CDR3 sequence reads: CASSVQGQYGYTF. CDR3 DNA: TGTGCCAGCAGTGTACAGGGACAGTATGGCTACACCTTC.